The clone carrying this T cell receptor (beta chain) was seen only a few times. MiXCR was run by TCRdb on the 5' RACE reads, yielding one entry per CDR3 protein. The data show 290,000 or so distinct CDR3 sequences, roughly 21% seen once. The data were taken from a study of T-cell memory formation after mild COVID-19. The sequenced sample consisted of PBMCs or a T cell subset sorted from them (not recorded which). The source is a man between 18 and 35 years old who had mild COVID-19 (a few samples of this study predate the infection). Cell type and time point are not known.

CDR3 in amino acids: CASSSGRFSSGANVLTF. CDR3 sequence (DNA): TGTGCCAGCAGCTCCGGGAGGTTTAGCTCTGGGGCCAACGTCCTGACTTTC. J is TRBJ2-6 and V is TRBV11-2; 7 nucleotides agree with TRBD2. Germline assignment: CDR1 SGHAT and CDR2 FQNNGV. J was trimmed by 0 bases and V by 4 bases; bases with no gene match: 6. The CDR3 contains 17 residues.